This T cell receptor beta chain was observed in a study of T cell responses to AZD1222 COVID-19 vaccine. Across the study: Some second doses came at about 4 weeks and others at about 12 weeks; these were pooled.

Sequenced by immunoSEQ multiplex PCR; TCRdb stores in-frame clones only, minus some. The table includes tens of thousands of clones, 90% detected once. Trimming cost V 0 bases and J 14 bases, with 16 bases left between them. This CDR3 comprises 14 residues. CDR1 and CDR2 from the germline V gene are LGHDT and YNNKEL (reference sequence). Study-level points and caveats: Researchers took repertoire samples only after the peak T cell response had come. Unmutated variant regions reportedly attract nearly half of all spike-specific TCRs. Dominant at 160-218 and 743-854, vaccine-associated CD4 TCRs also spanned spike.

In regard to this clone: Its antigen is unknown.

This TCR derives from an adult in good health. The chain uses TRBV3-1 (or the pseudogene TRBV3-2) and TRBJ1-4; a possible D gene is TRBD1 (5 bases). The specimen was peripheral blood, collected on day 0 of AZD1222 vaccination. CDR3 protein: CASSQDWQGMGLFF. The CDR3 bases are TGTGCCAGCAGCCAAGATTGGCAGGGAATGGGGCTGTTTTTT.